This T cell receptor beta chain emerged from a study of T-cell memory formation after mild COVID-19. General observations from the study: Second-wave clones reaching peak frequency on day 37 lacked confirmed SARS-CoV-2 specificity. Among contracting clones, CD4+ were mainly CM/EM and CD8+ enriched in EMRA.

This CDR3 is 11 amino acids long. The germline V and J ends were trimmed by 5 bases and 6 bases, with 8 bases remaining between them. Germline CDR1 reads DFQATT; CDR2 reads SNEGSKA (reference sequence). TCRdb fed the 5' RACE reads into MiXCR, producing one record per CDR3 protein. Found here are about half a million distinct CDR3 sequences, over 15% of them singletons; the top ten hold 9% to 15%. This clonotype has a single count. The antigen is undetermined. The sequenced sample was PBMCs or a T cell subset sorted from them (not recorded which). The source of this sequence is an adult woman who had mild COVID-19 (a few samples of this study predate the infection). Cell type and time point are not known. The chain joins TRBV20-1 to TRBJ1-5, with D perhaps matching TRBD1 (6 bases). This chain's CDR3 is CSARGRQPQHF. DNA of the CDR3: TGCAGTGCTCGGGGGCGTCAGCCCCAGCATTTT.